This is a list of T cell receptor beta chains from one sample in a study of cytomegalovirus exposure and HLA in healthy donors. The assay was immunoSEQ multiplex PCR, and TCRdb's table has in-frame clones only and misses some. This table has under 200,000 clones, roughly 80% appearing once. The sequencing input was PBMCs. Receptors were obtained from a man aged 30-40 years in good health and CMV-seropositive. Both conserved end residues are part of each CDR3. The D gene is left open where the match is weak. The listing skips clone size in some rows; elsewhere it reads once, few, many or a size class.

DNA: TGTGCCAGCAGTTCCACAGGGAGCTCCTATAATTCACCCCTCCACTTT; CDR3: CASSSTGSSYNSPLHF; V: TRBV6-5; D: -; J: TRBJ1-6; size: few
DNA: TGTGCCAGCAGCCAGCCACAGGGGGCTATAGCTGGGGCCAACGTCCTGACTTTC; CDR3: CASSQPQGAIAGANVLTF; V: TRBV14; D: TRBD1; J: TRBJ2-6; size: -
DNA: TGCGCCAGCAGCCTAATGAGCTCCTACGAGCAGTACTTC; CDR3: CASSLMSSYEQYF; V: TRBV4-1; D: -; J: TRBJ2-7; size: -
DNA: TGTGCCAGCAGCGGGAGTGGGGCCAAAAACATTCAGTACTTC; CDR3: CASSGSGAKNIQYF; V: TRBV7-9; D: -; J: TRBJ2-4; size: -
DNA: TGTGCCAGCCGAGACAACCCACTTGGGGCCAACGTCCTGACTTTC; CDR3: CASRDNPLGANVLTF; V: TRBV6-4; D: -; J: TRBJ2-6; size: -
DNA: TGTGCCAGCAGCTTAGAAGCGGGGAAGTACAATGAGCAGTTCTTC; CDR3: CASSLEAGKYNEQFF; V: TRBV7-6; D: TRBD2; J: TRBJ2-1; size: -
DNA: TGCGCCAGCAGGCAGGGGGCCACCTACGAGCAGTACTTC; CDR3: CASRQGATYEQYF; V: TRBV5-1; D: TRBD1; J: TRBJ2-7; size: -
DNA: TGTGCCAGCAGTTCTACCCCCAGAGGTGGCGAGCAGTACTTC; CDR3: CASSSTPRGGEQYF; V: TRBV28; D: -; J: TRBJ2-7; size: -
DNA: TGTGCCAGCAGTGAGTCCGTCGGGCAGGGGAACAAAAACATTCAGTACTTC; CDR3: CASSESVGQGNKNIQYF; V: TRBV25-1; D: -; J: TRBJ2-4; size: -
DNA: TGTGCCAGCAGTGAAGTATCACTAGCGGGGTCGAACGAGCAGTACTTC; CDR3: CASSEVSLAGSNEQYF; V: TRBV6-1; D: TRBD2; J: TRBJ2-7; size: once
DNA: TGCGCCAGCAGCTTGATCCCAGGCTCCTACGAGCAGTACTTC; CDR3: CASSLIPGSYEQYF; V: TRBV5-1; D: -; J: TRBJ2-7; size: -
DNA: TGTGCCAGCACCTATGCAGGGGGATTGTCTGAAGCTTTCTTT; CDR3: CASTYAGGLSEAFF; V: TRBV6-1; D: TRBD1; J: TRBJ1-1; size: few
DNA: TGTGCCTGGAGTACTGGAGATACGCAGTATTTT; CDR3: CAWSTGDTQYF; V: TRBV30; D: -; J: TRBJ2-3; size: -
DNA: TGTGCCAGCAGCTTATGGACAGGAGGTTTTGAAGCTTTCTTT; CDR3: CASSLWTGGFEAFF; V: TRBV7-2; D: TRBD1; J: TRBJ1-1; size: -
DNA: TGTGCCATCAGTGAGGTAACAGGGTACGACGAGCAGTACTTC; CDR3: CAISEVTGYDEQYF; V: TRBV10-3; D: -; J: TRBJ2-7; size: -
DNA: TGTGCCAGTAGTACCCAGACAGGGGGCACCTGGGGCAATCAGCCCCAGCATTTT; CDR3: CASSTQTGGTWGNQPQHF; V: TRBV19; D: TRBD1; J: TRBJ1-5; size: few
DNA: TGTGCCAGTAGTCTCAAGACAGGGCCGGACTACGAGCAGTACTTC; CDR3: CASSLKTGPDYEQYF; V: TRBV19; D: TRBD1; J: TRBJ2-7; size: -
DNA: TGCGCCAGCAGCCCCTCGGTTGCCGCCCAGGGGGCTGTCGAGCAGTACTTC; CDR3: CASSPSVAAQGAVEQYF; V: TRBV4-1; D: TRBD1; J: TRBJ2-7; size: -
DNA: TGTGCCAGCAGCGGGGACAACTCCTACGAGCAGTACTTC; CDR3: CASSGDNSYEQYF; V: TRBV9; D: -; J: TRBJ2-7; size: -
DNA: TGTGCCAGTAGTCCGCGTACGGGGAGCCAGGCATACGAGCAGTACTTC; CDR3: CASSPRTGSQAYEQYF; V: TRBV19; D: -; J: TRBJ2-7; size: -
DNA: TGTGCCAGCAGCTTGGCTAGCTACGAGCAGTACTTC; CDR3: CASSLASYEQYF; V: TRBV5-6; D: -; J: TRBJ2-7; size: -
DNA: TGCAGCGCCTCCAACCGGGACAGGAATGAAAAACTGTTTTTT; CDR3: CSASNRDRNEKLFF; V: TRBV29-1; D: TRBD1; J: TRBJ1-4; size: -
DNA: TGTGCCATCAGGGACCTGGCGGGGCCGAACACAGATACGCAGTATTTT; CDR3: CAIRDLAGPNTDTQYF; V: TRBV10-3; D: -; J: TRBJ2-3; size: -
DNA: TGTGCCAGCAGTGCGCTCCAGGGTAATACGCAGTATTTT; CDR3: CASSALQGNTQYF; V: TRBV6-5; D: -; J: TRBJ2-3; size: -
DNA: TGCGCCAGCAGCCCCGGGACAGTGAGTGCAGAGCAGTACTTC; CDR3: CASSPGTVSAEQYF; V: TRBV5-1; D: TRBD1; J: TRBJ2-7; size: -
DNA: TGTGCCAGCAGCCAAGCGGCGTCTGGGGCCAACGTCCTGACTTTC; CDR3: CASSQAASGANVLTF; V: TRBV13; D: -; J: TRBJ2-6; size: -
DNA: TGCAGCGTTGAAAGTCGACTAGCCTACGAGACCCAGTACTTC; CDR3: CSVESRLAYETQYF; V: TRBV29-1; D: TRBD2; J: TRBJ2-5; size: -
DNA: TGCAGCGTTGAGGTTGCGGTAGTCAGGGTAGGCTACACCTTC; CDR3: CSVEVAVVRVGYTF; V: TRBV29-1; D: -; J: TRBJ1-2; size: -
DNA: TGTGCCAGTAGTATGAGACAGTTTAATTCACCCCTCCACTTT; CDR3: CASSMRQFNSPLHF; V: TRBV19; D: -; J: TRBJ1-6; size: -